The 22 T cell receptor beta chains given below trace back to one sample, sequenced in a study of OX40 agonist ivuxolimab in advanced cancers. TCRdb's copy holds only in-frame clones and misses some; the assay was immunoSEQ multiplex PCR. Here the sample spans fewer than 85,000 clones, around 85% being singletons. Specimen: CD4+ or CD8+ T cells sorted from blood, collected in a trial of the OX40 agonist ivuxolimab. The receptors derive from an adult with an advanced solid tumor such as melanoma, head and neck, liver or kidney cancer.

The chain carries TRBV30 and TRBJ2-3; D not resolved. CDR1 and CDR2 (germline): GTSNPN, SVGIG (reference sequence). The V gene lost 3 bases and the J gene lost 2 bases, with 15 bases spanning the gap. CDR3 length equals 15 residues. CDR3 residues: CAWSVGPLNTDTQYF. The CDR3, as DNA: TGTGCCTGGAGCGTCGGACCATTAAACACAGATACGCAGTATTTT.

The J gene is TRBJ2-4, the V gene TRBV30; TRBD2 matches 7 bases. The trim removed 5 bases at V and 0 bases at J, leaving 7 bases unmatched. The CDR3 spans 15 residues. Germline CDR1 GTSNPN, CDR2 SVGIG (reference sequence). The CDR3 reads CAWARGELAKNIQYF. The CDR3 DNA reads TGTGCCTGGGCACGGGGGGAACTAGCCAAAAACATTCAGTACTTC.

The chain uses TRBV6-1 and TRBJ2-6, with D unresolved. Looked up from germline, CDR1 is MNHNS and CDR2 is SASEGT. The CDR3 has 14 residues. V lost 4 bases and J lost 4, with 8 bases in between. The CDR3: CASSGLLGANVLTF. The CDR3 nucleotides are TGTGCCAGCAGTGGCCTCTTAGGGGCCAACGTCCTGACTTTC.

CDR3 amino acids: CASSLSYTGELFF. The CDR3 DNA follows: TGCGCCAGCAGCTTGTCGTACACCGGGGAGCTGTTTTTT. This chain joins TRBV5-1 and TRBJ2-2; D remains ambiguous. Germline V lookup: CDR1 SGHRS, CDR2 YFSETQ. The CDR3 spans 13 residues. Trimming took 1 base from V and 3 from J, leaving 4 bases between them. Full variable domain (rest looked up from reference TRBV5-1 and TRBJ2-2): KAGVTQTPRYLIKTRGQQVTLSCSPISGHRSVSWYQQTPGQGLQFLFEYFSETQRNKGNFPGRFSGRQFSNSRSEMNVSTLELGDSALYLCASSLSYTGELFFGEGSRLTVL.

V and J are TRBV6-5 and TRBJ1-2, with D possibly being TRBD1 (6 bases). The CDR3 runs to 13 residues. From germline, CDR1 is MNHEY and CDR2 SVGAGI. V was trimmed by 6 bases and J by 5 bases, leaving 13 bases between them. Written as DNA, the CDR3 is TGTGCCAGCAGGAACGGACAGTTTTATGGCTACACCTTC. It is translated as CASRNGQFYGYTF.

The chain joins TRBV7-8 to TRBJ2-7; D is perhaps TRBD1 (6 bases). Trimming cost V 8 bases and J 1 base, with 15 bases left between them. CDR1 is SGHVS and CDR2 is FQNEAQ in the germline V gene. The CDR3 sequence is 14 residues long. The CDR3 DNA sequence: TGTGCCAGCGGCCCGACAGGCCCTTCCTACGAGCAGTACTTC. This encodes CASGPTGPSYEQYF.

This clone showed up just a few times. The chain couples TRBV5-1 to TRBJ2-7; 10 nucleotides line up with TRBD2. CDR3 length: 16 amino acids. V lost 0 bases and J lost 3; bases outside the gene matches: 6. Germline V lookup: CDR1 SGHRS, CDR2 YFSETQ. The CDR3 DNA reads TGCGCCAGCAGCTTGGGGGCTAGCGGGGGAGTCTACGAGCAGTACTTC. Translating gives CASSLGASGGVYEQYF. The full variable domain, with the rest looked up from reference TRBV5-1 and TRBJ2-7, is KAGVTQTPRYLIKTRGQQVTLSCSPISGHRSVSWYQQTPGQGLQFLFEYFSETQRNKGNFPGRFSGRQFSNSRSEMNVSTLELGDSALYLCASSLGASGGVYEQYFGPGTRLTVT.

The V and J genes are TRBV9 and TRBJ2-7; either TRBD1 or TRBD2 may supply D (5 bases each). Germline values: CDR1 SGDLS, CDR2 YYNGEE. V was pared by 4 bases and J by 2 bases, with 16 bases between. There are 15 residues in the CDR3. For the CDR3, the DNA is TGTGCCAGCAGCCCTAGTGGGGACGGTACCTACGAGCAGTACTTC. It specifies CASSPSGDGTYEQYF.

The rearrangement uses TRBV5-6 and TRBJ2-3; no firm D call. V lost 1 base and J lost 2, with 5 bases in between. CDR1 SGHDT and CDR2 YYEEEE come from the germline V gene. This CDR3 region has 13 residues. CDR3 in DNA: TGTGCCAGCAGCTTGACCCACACAGATACGCAGTATTTT. Protein: CASSLTHTDTQYF.

The DNA for the CDR3 is TGCAGCGTTGAAAGTCGGGGTTTTGGGGGGTACGAGCAGTACTTC. Residues: CSVESRGFGGYEQYF. This chain connects TRBV29-1 to TRBJ2-7; tentatively, D is TRBD2 (6 bases). Germline CDR1 reads SQVTM; CDR2 reads ANQGSEA. The CDR3 spans 15 residues. V shed 2 bases and J shed 4 bases, with 18 bases lying between them.

The chain has TRBV7-2 and TRBJ1-1; D not resolved. Germline assignment: CDR1 SGHTA and CDR2 FQGNSA. The CDR3 sequence is 14 residues long. Trimming removed 5 bases at V and 1 base at J, with 11 bases between. CDR3 region: CASSTGPENTEAFF. CDR3 nucleotides: TGTGCCAGCAGCACGGGTCCGGAGAACACTGAAGCTTTCTTT. Complete variable domain (other parts from reference TRBV7-2 and TRBJ1-1): GAGVSQSPSNKVTEKGKDVELRCDPISGHTALYWYRQSLGQGLEFLIYFQGNSAPDKSGLPSDRFSAERTGGSVSTLTIQRTQQEDSAVYLCASSTGPENTEAFFGQGTRLTVV.

The genes are TRBV18 and TRBJ2-7, with TRBD1 as a possible D gene (5 bases). The V and J ends lost 3 bases and 5 bases respectively, with 17 bases between them. The CDR3 has 15 amino acids. From germline, CDR1 is KGHSH and CDR2 LQKENI. The CDR3 DNA is TGTGCCAGCTCACCGTCCACAGGCCGCAGGGACGAGCAGTACTTC. Residues: CASSPSTGRRDEQYF.

In this sample, this clone turned up a few times. This chain connects TRBV9 to TRBJ2-6, with D tentatively TRBD2 (6 bases). The CDR3 is 20 residues long. Trimming shortened V by 0 bases and J by 4 bases, and 23 bases separated the two germline ends. In germline, CDR1 is SGDLS, CDR2 YYNGEE. The CDR3, as DNA: TGTGCCAGCAGCGTAGGGTCGGAGGGCCTCAACTCGATGGGGGCCAACGTCCTGACTTTC. It specifies CASSVGSEGLNSMGANVLTF. Full variable domain (rest looked up from reference TRBV9 and TRBJ2-6): DSGVTQTPKHLITATGQRVTLRCSPRSGDLSVYWYQQSLDQGLQFLIQYYNGEERAKGNILERFSAQQFPDLHSELNLSSLELGDSALYFCASSVGSEGLNSMGANVLTFGAGSRLTVL.

J is TRBJ1-2 and V is TRBV10-3; weak D call: TRBD1 (5 bases). V was trimmed by 3 bases and J by 5 bases, leaving 10 bases between them. CDR1 and CDR2 from the germline V gene are ENHRY and SYGVKD. The CDR3 loop spans 13 amino acids. CDR3 loop: CAISDGAGYGYTF. The DNA of the CDR3 is TGTGCCATCAGTGACGGAGCAGGGTATGGCTACACCTTC.

V gene TRBV11-2 combines with J gene TRBJ2-2; 7 bases are a match to TRBD2. Germline V lookup: CDR1 SGHAT, CDR2 FQNNGV. V lost 5 bases to trimming and J lost 5 bases; unmatched junction nucleotides: 8. The CDR3 spans 15 residues. This CDR3 reads CASSPEGRETGELFF. In DNA form, the CDR3 reads TGTGCCAGCAGCCCGGAAGGGCGGGAGACCGGGGAGCTGTTTTTT. The full variable domain, with the rest looked up from reference TRBV11-2 and TRBJ2-2, is EAGVAQSPRYKIIEKRQSVAFWCNPISGHATLYWYQQILGQGPKLLIQFQNNGVVDDSQLPKDRFSAERLKGVDSTLKIQPAKLEDSAVYLCASSPEGRETGELFFGEGSRLTVL.

The V gene is TRBV5-3, the J gene TRBJ2-5; D is uncertain. TRBV5-3 qualifies as an ORF whose function is uncertain. The CDR3 extends over 13 amino acids. The V end lost 1 base, the J end lost 5 bases, and 9 bases lay between the germline ends. The CDR3 here is CARSLLRPETQYF. CDR3 bases: TGTGCCAGAAGCTTGTTGCGACCGGAGACCCAGTACTTC.

The chain recombines TRBV6-1 with TRBJ2-3; D uncertain. Germline V CDR1 and CDR2: MNHNS, SASEGT. The CDR3 has 13 amino acids. Trimming removed 1 base from V and 5 bases from J, with 7 bases in between. The CDR3: CASSEVGGDTQYF. For the CDR3, the DNA is TGTGCCAGCAGTGAAGTAGGCGGAGATACGCAGTATTTT.

V gene TRBV2 combines with J gene TRBJ2-2; no definite D call. This CDR3 contains 15 residues. The germline V gene has CDR1 SNHLY and CDR2 FYNNEI. V was pared by 4 bases and J by 0 bases, with 9 bases between. This CDR3 is CASSVGSANTGELFF. The CDR3 nucleotides are TGTGCCAGCAGTGTAGGCTCCGCGAACACCGGGGAGCTGTTTTTT.

The chain carries TRBV27 and TRBJ2-3; TRBD2 aligns across 7 bases. The CDR3 is 13 amino acids. Germline assignment: CDR1 MNHEY and CDR2 SMNVEV (reference sequence). J lost 8 bases, V lost 2 bases, and 4 bases had no gene match. The chain's CDR3 is CASSLTSEGTQYF. The CDR3 DNA follows: TGTGCCAGCAGTTTAACTAGCGAAGGTACGCAGTATTTT.

This chain connects TRBV11-2 to TRBJ2-5; 7 positions match TRBD1. After removal of 3 bases from V and 5 bases from J, the junction contained 9 bases not matched to a gene. The V gene's germline CDR1 is SGHAT and CDR2 FQNNGV. The CDR3 consists of 15 residues. In DNA, the CDR3 is TGTGCCAGCAGCTTCCGACAGGGCCAAGGGGAGACCCAGTACTTC. Translating gives CASSFRQGQGETQYF.

The gene calls are TRBV6-5 and TRBJ1-4; 10 bases map to TRBD1. The CDR3 totals 14 residues. Germline trimming cut 6 bases from V and 8 bases from J; bases unmatched to any gene: 6. CDR1 MNHEY and CDR2 SVGAGI come from the germline V gene. The CDR3 loop reads CASRRDRGPEKLFF. CDR3 bases: TGTGCCAGCAGACGGGACAGGGGACCCGAAAAACTGTTTTTT.

CDR3 protein: CASSLLGASNQPQHF. The CDR3 DNA follows: TGTGCCAGCTCACTACTCGGGGCTAGCAATCAGCCCCAGCATTTT. V usage is TRBV18 and J usage is TRBJ1-5, with D tentatively TRBD1 (5 bases). The CDR3 sequence is 15 residues long. Germline V CDR1 and CDR2: KGHSH, LQKENI. V was shortened by 4 bases and J by 0 bases, with 10 bases between the two germline ends. The entire variable domain, with the rest obtained from reference TRBV18 and TRBJ1-5, is as follows: NAGVMQNPRHLVRRRGQEARLRCSPMKGHSHVYWYRQLPEEGLKFMVYLQKENIIDESGMPKERFSAEFPKEGPSILRIQQVVRGDSAAYFCASSLLGASNQPQHFGDGTRLSIL.